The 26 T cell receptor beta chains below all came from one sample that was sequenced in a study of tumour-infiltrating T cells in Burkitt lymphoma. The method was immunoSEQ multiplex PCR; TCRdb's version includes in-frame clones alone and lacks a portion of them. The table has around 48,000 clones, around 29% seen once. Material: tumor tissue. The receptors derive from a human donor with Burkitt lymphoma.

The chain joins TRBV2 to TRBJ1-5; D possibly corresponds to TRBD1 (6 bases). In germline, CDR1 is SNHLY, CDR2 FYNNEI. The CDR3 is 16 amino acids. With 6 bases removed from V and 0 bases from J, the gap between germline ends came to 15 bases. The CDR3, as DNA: TGTGCCAGCAGGAACCTAGGGGGGACTAGCAATCAGCCCCAGCATTTT. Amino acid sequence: CASRNLGGTSNQPQHF.

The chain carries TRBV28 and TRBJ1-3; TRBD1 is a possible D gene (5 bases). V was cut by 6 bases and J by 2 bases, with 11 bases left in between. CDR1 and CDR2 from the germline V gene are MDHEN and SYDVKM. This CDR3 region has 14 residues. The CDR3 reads CASRPGIPGNTIYF. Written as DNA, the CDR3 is TGTGCCAGCAGACCAGGGATTCCTGGAAACACCATATATTTT.

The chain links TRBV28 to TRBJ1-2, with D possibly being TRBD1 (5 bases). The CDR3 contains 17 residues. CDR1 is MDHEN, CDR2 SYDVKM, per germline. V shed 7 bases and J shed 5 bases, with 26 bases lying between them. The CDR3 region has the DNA TGTGCCAGCACCCCCTCCCCAGGAAGCTTTGGGGGATATGGCTACACCTTC. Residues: CASTPSPGSFGGYGYTF.

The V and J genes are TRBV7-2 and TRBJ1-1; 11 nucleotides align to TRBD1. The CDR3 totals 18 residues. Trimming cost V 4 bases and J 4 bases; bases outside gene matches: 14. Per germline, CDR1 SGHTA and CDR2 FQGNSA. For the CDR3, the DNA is TGTGCCAGCAGCTACTCATGGACAGGGGGCAGGGGGGGCACTGAAGCTTTCTTT. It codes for CASSYSWTGGRGGTEAFF.

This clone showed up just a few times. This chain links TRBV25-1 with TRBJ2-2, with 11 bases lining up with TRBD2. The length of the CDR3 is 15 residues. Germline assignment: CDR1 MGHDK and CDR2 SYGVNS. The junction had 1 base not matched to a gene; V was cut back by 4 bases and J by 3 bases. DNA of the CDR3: TGTGCCAGCAGTGTTAGCGGGGGGGACACCGGGGAGCTGTTTTTT. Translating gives CASSVSGGDTGELFF.

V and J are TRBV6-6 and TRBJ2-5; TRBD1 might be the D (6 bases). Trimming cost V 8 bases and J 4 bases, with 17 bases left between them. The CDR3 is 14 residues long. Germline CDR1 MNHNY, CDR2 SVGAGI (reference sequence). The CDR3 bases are TGTGCCAGCGCTGATCTCAGGGGTGGAGAGACCCAGTACTTC. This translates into CASADLRGGETQYF.

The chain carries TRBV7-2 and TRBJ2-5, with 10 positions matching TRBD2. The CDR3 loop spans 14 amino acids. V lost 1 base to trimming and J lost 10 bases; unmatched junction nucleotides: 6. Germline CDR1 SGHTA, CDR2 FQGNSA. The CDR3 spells CASSLGGAGGLQYF. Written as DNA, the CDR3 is TGTGCCAGCAGCTTAGGCGGAGCGGGGGGGCTCCAGTACTTC.

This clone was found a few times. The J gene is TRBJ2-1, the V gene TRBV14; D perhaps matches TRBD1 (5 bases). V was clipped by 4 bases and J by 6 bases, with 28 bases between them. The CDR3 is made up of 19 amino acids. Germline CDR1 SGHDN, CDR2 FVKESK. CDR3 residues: CASSPLYLRQSPDGNEQFF. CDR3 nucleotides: TGTGCCAGCAGCCCTCTATACCTTAGACAGAGTCCCGACGGCAATGAGCAGTTCTTC.

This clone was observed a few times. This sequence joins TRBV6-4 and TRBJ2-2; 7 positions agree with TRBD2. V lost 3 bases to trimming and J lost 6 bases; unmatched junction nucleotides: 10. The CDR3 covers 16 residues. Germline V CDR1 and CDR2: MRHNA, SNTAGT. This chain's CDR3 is CASSESRDYNPGELFF. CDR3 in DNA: TGTGCCAGCAGTGAGTCCCGGGACTACAATCCCGGGGAGCTGTTTTTT.

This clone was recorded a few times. DNA for the CDR3: TGTGCCAGCAGTTATAGTCTTCAAGGGCCTAATGGCTACACCTTC. This sequence encodes CASSYSLQGPNGYTF. V gene TRBV6-6 combines with J gene TRBJ1-2; D remains unclear. CDR1 and CDR2 (germline): MNHNY, SVGAGI (reference sequence). The CDR3 totals 15 residues. V lost 3 bases and J lost 6, with 17 bases in between.

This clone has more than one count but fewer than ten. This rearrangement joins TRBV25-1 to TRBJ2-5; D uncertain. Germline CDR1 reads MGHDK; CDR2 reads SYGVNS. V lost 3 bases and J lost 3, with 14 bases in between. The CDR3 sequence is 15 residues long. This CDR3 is CASSEDWNRKETQYF. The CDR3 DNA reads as TGTGCCAGCAGTGAGGATTGGAACAGAAAAGAGACCCAGTACTTC. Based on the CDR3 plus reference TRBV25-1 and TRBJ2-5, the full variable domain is EADIYQTPRYLVIGTGKKITLECSQTMGHDKMYWYQQDPGMELHLIHYSYGVNSTEKGDLSSESTVSRIRTEHFPLTLESARPSHTSQYLCASSEDWNRKETQYFGPGTRLLVL.

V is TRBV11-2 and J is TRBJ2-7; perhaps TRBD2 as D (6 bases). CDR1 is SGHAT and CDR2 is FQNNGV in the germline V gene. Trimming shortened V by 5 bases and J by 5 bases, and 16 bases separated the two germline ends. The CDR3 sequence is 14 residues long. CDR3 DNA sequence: TGTGCCAGCAGCGCCCCGGAGGGGAAAGACGAGCAGTACTTC. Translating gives CASSAPEGKDEQYF.

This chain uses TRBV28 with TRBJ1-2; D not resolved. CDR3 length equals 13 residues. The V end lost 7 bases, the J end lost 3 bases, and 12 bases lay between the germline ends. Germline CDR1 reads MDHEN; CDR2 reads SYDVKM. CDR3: CASTSVGDYGYTF. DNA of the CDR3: TGTGCCAGCACGTCGGTCGGAGACTATGGCTACACCTTC.

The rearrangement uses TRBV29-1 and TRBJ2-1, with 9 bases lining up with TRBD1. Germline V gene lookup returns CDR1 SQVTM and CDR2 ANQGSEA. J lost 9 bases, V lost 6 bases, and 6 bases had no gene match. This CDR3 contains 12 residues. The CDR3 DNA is TGCAGCGTGAGGACAGGGGTCAGTGAGCAGTTCTTC. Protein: CSVRTGVSEQFF.

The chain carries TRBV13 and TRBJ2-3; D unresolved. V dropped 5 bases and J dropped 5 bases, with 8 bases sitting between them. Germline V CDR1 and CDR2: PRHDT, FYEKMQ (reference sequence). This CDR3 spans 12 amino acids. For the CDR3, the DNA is TGTGCCAGCAGCCCTGGGGTAGATACGCAGTATTTT. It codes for CASSPGVDTQYF.

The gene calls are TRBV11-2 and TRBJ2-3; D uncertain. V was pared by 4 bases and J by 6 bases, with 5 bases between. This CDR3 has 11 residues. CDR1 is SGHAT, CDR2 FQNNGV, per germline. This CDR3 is CASSSFDTQYF. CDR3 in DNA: TGTGCCAGCAGCTCCTTTGATACGCAGTATTTT.

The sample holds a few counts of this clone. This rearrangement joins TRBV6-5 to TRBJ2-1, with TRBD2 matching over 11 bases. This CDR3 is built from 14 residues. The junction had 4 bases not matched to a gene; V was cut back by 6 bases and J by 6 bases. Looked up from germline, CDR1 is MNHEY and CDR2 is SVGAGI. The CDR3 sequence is CASRLAGGPNEQFF. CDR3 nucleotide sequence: TGTGCCAGCAGGCTAGCGGGGGGCCCCAATGAGCAGTTCTTC.

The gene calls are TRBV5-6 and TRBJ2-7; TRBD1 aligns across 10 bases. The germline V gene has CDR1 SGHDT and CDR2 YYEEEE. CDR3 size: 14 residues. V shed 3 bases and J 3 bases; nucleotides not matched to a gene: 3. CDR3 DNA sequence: TGTGCCAGCAGCTCCCGGGACAGGGGCTACGAGCAGTACTTC. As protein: CASSSRDRGYEQYF.

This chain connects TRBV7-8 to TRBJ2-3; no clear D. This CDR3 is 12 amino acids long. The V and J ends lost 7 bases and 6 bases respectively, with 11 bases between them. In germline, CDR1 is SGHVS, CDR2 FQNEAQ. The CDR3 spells CASNPPGDTQYF. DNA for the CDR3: TGTGCCAGCAACCCCCCGGGTGATACGCAGTATTTT.

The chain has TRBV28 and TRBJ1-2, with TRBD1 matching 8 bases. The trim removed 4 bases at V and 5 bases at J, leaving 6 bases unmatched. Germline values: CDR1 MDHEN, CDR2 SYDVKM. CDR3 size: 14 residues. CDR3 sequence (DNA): TGTGCCAGCAGTTCTGGGGACAGGCTGTATGGCTACACCTTC. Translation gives CASSSGDRLYGYTF.

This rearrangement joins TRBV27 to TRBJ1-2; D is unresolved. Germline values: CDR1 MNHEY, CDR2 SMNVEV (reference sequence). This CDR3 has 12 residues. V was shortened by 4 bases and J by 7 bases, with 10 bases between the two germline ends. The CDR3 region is CASSSRNGGYTF. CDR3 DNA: TGTGCCAGCAGTTCTAGGAACGGTGGCTACACCTTC.

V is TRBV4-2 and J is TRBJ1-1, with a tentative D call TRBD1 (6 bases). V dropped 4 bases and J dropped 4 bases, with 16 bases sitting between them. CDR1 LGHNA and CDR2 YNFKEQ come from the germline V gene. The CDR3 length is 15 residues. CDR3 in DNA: TGTGCCAGCAGCCTTCGACAGGCCGCCCTCACTGAAGCTTTCTTT. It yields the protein CASSLRQAALTEAFF.

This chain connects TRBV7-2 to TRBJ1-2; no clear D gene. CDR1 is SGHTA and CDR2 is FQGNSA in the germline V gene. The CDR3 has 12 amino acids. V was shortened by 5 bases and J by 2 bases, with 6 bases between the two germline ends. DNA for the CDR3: TGTGCCAGCAGCAGGAGAAACTATGGCTACACCTTC. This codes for CASSRRNYGYTF.

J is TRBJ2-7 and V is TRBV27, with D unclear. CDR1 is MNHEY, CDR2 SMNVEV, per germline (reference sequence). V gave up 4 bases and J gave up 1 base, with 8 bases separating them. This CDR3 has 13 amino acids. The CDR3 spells CASSSQLSYEQYF. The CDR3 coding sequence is TGTGCCAGCAGTTCCCAACTATCCTACGAGCAGTACTTC.

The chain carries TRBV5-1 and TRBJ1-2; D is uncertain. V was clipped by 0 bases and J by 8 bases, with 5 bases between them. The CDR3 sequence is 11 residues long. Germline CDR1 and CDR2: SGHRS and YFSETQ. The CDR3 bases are TGCGCCAGCAGCTTGGGGGAAGGCTACACCTTC. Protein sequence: CASSLGEGYTF.

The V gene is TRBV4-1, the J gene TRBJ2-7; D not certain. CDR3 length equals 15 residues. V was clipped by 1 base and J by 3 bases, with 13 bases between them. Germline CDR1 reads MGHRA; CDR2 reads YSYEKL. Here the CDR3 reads CASSQGHGRDYEQYF. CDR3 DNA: TGCGCCAGCAGCCAAGGTCACGGCAGAGACTACGAGCAGTACTTC.